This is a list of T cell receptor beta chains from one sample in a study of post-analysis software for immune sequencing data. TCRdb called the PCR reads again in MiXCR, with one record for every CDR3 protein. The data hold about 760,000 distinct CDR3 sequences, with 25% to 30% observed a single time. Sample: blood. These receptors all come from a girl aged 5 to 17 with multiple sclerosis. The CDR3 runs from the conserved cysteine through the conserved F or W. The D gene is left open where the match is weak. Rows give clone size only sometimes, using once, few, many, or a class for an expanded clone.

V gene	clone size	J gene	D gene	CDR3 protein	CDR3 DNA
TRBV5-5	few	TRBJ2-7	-	CASSLGPEKAYEQYF	TGTGCCAGCAGCTTGGGACCGGAAAAAGCCTACGAGCAGTACTTC
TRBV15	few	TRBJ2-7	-	CATSRDVGTSSEQYF	TGTGCCACCAGCAGAGATGTGGGGACCTCCAGCGAGCAGTACTTC
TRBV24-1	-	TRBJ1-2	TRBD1	CATSDPGQGAVYGYTF	TGTGCCACCAGTGACCCTGGACAGGGGGCCGTCTATGGCTACACCTTC
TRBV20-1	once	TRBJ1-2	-	CSVHPANYGYTF	TGCAGTGTCCATCCAGCTAACTATGGCTACACCTTC
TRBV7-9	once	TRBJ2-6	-	CASSEPTSSGANVLTF	TGTGCCAGCAGCGAACCGACTAGCTCTGGGGCCAACGTCCTGACTTTC
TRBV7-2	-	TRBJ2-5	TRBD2	CASSLDGGASETQYF	TGTGCCAGCAGCTTAGACGGGGGGGCCTCAGAGACCCAGTACTTC
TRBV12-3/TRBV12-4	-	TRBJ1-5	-	CASSLGSWGARGNQPQHF	TGTGCCAGCAGTTTAGGGTCGTGGGGGGCTAGGGGCAATCAGCCCCAGCATTTT
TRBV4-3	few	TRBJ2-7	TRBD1	CASSPGTGSDYEQYF	TGCGCCAGCAGCCCCGGGACAGGGAGCGACTACGAGCAGTACTTC
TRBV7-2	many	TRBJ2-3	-	CASSLVGTDTQYF	TGTGCCAGCAGCTTAGTGGGCACAGATACGCAGTATTTT
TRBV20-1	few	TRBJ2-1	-	CSARDPYGRYSYNEQFF	TGCAGTGCTAGAGATCCGTACGGCAGATACTCCTACAATGAGCAGTTCTTC
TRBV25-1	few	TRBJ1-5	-	CASRDGDQPQHF	TGTGCCAGCAGAGACGGTGATCAGCCCCAGCATTTT
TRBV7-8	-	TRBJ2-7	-	CASSPRTAFHEQYF	TGTGCCAGCAGCCCCAGGACAGCTTTCCACGAGCAGTACTTC
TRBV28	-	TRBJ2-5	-	CASSSPAETQYF	TGTGCCAGCAGCTCGCCGGCGGAGACCCAGTACTTC
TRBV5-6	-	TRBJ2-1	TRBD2	CASSLVASGTFYNEQFF	TGTGCCAGCAGCTTGGTGGCTAGCGGAACATTCTACAATGAGCAGTTCTTC
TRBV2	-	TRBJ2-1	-	CASRATGSYNEQFF	TGTGCCAGCAGAGCTACAGGGAGCTACAATGAGCAGTTCTTC
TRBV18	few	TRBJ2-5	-	CASSPRGYKETQYF	TGTGCCAGCTCACCACGGGGCTATAAAGAGACCCAGTACTTC
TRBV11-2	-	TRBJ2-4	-	CASSFNPARTDIQYF	TGTGCCAGCAGCTTCAACCCCGCTCGTACGGACATTCAGTACTTC
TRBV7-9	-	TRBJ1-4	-	CASSPLEEGGEKLFF	TGTGCCAGCAGCCCCCTCGAAGAAGGGGGTGAAAAACTGTTTTTT
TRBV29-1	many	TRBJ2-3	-	CEAAGVDTQYF	TGCGAGGCGGCAGGAGTGGATACGCAGTATTTT
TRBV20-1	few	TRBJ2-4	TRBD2	CSASRSYGGSNKNIQYF	TGCAGTGCTAGTAGAAGCTACGGGGGGTCCAATAAAAACATTCAGTACTTC
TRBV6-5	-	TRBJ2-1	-	CASSYSGAFYNEQFF	TGTGCCAGCAGTTACTCGGGGGCGTTCTACAATGAGCAGTTCTTC
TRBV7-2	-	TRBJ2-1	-	CASSPHNEEQFF	TGTGCCAGCAGCCCGCACAACGAAGAGCAGTTCTTC
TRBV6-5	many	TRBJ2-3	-	CASSYSQGTDTQYF	TGTGCCAGCAGTTACTCGCAGGGAACAGATACGCAGTATTTT
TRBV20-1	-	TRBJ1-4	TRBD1	CSARIGTVQEKLFF	TGCAGTGCTAGAATTGGGACAGTACAAGAAAAACTGTTTTTT
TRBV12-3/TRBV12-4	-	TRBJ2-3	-	CASSAQVVPRVPDTQYF	TGTGCCAGCAGTGCGCAGGTTGTTCCGAGAGTCCCAGATACGCAGTATTTT
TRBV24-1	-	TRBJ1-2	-	CATSDELNYGCTF	TGTGCCACCAGTGACGAGTTAAACTATGGCTGCACCTTC
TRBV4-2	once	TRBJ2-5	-	CASSQIKQEGVETQYF	TGTGCCAGCAGCCAAATCAAACAGGAGGGAGTCGAGACCCAGTACTTC
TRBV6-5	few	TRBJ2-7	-	CASSRGLVINEQYF	TGTGCCAGCAGTAGAGGTTTAGTCATTAACGAGCAGTACTTC
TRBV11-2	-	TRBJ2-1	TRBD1	CASSFDREAEQFF	TGTGCCAGCAGCTTCGACAGGGAAGCTGAGCAGTTCTTC
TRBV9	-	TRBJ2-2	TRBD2	CASSPALAENTGELFF	TGTGCCAGCAGCCCCGCCCTAGCGGAGAACACCGGGGAGCTGTTTTTT
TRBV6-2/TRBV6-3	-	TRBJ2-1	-	CASSYPNWSNEQFF	TGTGCCAGCAGTTACCCCAATTGGTCCAATGAGCAGTTCTTC
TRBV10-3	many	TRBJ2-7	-	CAISDRQSYEQYF	TGTGCCATCAGTGATCGACAGTCTTACGAGCAGTACTTC
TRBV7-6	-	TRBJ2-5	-	CASSLAGHRRDNEQYF	TGTGCCAGCAGCTTAGCCGGGCATAGGCGGGACAATGAGCAGTACTTC
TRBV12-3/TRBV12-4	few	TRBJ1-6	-	CAGSSQGTYNSPLHF	TGTGCCGGCAGCTCACAGGGTACCTATAATTCACCCCTCCACTTT
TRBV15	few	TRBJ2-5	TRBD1	CATSRAPGTARETQYF	TGTGCCACCAGCAGAGCACCAGGGACAGCGAGAGAGACCCAGTACTTC
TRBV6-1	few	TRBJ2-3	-	CASVRQGGISDTQYF	TGTGCCAGCGTGCGACAGGGAGGGATCTCAGATACGCAGTATTTT
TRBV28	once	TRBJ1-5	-	CAGRFGGGNQPQHF	TGTGCCGGCAGGTTTGGCGGAGGCAATCAGCCCCAGCATTTT
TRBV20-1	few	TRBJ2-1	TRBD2	CSAYTSGAYNEQFF	TGCAGTGCTTATACTAGCGGGGCTTACAATGAGCAGTTCTTC
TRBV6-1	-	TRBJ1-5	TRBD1	CASGASTGYNQPQHF	TGTGCCAGCGGCGCATCGACAGGGTACAATCAGCCCCAGCATTTT
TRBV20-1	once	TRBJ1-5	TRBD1	CSARDRGEGNQPQHF	TGCAGTGCTAGGGACAGGGGAGAGGGCAATCAGCCCCAGCATTTT
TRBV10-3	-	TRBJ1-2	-	CAISDLGSPNYSYTF	TGTGCCATCAGTGATTTGGGAAGCCCTAACTATAGCTACACCTTC